This passage covers 10 T cell receptor beta chains from one sample sequenced in a study of blood T cell repertoires in COVID-19. Only in-frame clones appear in the TCRdb table, and some are missing; sequencing was by immunoSEQ multiplex PCR. This table holds around 300,000 clones, roughly 86% found once. Sequenced material: peripheral blood. These receptors were taken from a man aged 18 to 30 with active or convalescent COVID-19.

The chain couples TRBV4-1 to TRBJ2-7; a possible D gene is TRBD1 (6 bases). Trimming left V 4 bases short and J 5 bases short, with 12 bases between. Germline CDR1 is MGHRA and CDR2 is YSYEKL. The CDR3 length is 13 residues. The CDR3 reads CASSLLAGDEQYF. The CDR3 region has the DNA TGCGCCAGCAGCCTCCTGGCAGGGGACGAGCAGTACTTC.

The rearrangement uses TRBV16 and TRBJ1-5; 10 bases map to TRBD1. This CDR3 comprises 16 residues. The germline V gene encodes CDR1 KGHSY and CDR2 FQNENV. V trimming: 1 base; J trimming: 2 bases; junction bases outside the gene matches: 2. The CDR3: CASSQLGTGGNQPQHF. CDR3 bases: TGTGCCAGCAGCCAATTGGGGACAGGGGGCAATCAGCCCCAGCATTTT.

This chain connects TRBV4-1 to TRBJ2-3, with a possible D match to TRBD2 (6 bases). Germline CDR1 and CDR2: MGHRA and YSYEKL. The CDR3 extends over 12 amino acids. Deletions cut 6 bases from V and 6 bases from J, with 10 bases between. The CDR3 DNA reads as TGCGCCAGCAGTGCGGGGTCGGATACGCAGTATTTT. Translation: CASSAGSDTQYF.

The chain links TRBV24-1 to TRBJ1-6; D might be TRBD1 (6 bases). The germline V gene has CDR1 KGHDR and CDR2 SFDVKD. The CDR3 is 13 residues long. V dropped 0 bases and J dropped 14 bases, with 10 bases sitting between them. CDR3 bases: TGTGCCACCAGTGATTTGAGGGGGAAGACCCTCCACTTT. This sequence encodes CATSDLRGKTLHF.

This sequence joins TRBV4-1 and TRBJ2-2, with TRBD2 identical over 9 bases. V shed 6 bases and J 5 bases; nucleotides not matched to a gene: 22. Germline-derived CDR1 and CDR2 are MGHRA and YSYEKL. This CDR3 contains 20 residues. This CDR3 reads CASSQAAGGARKGLTGELFF. Written as DNA, the CDR3 is TGCGCCAGCAGTCAGGCTGCGGGGGGGGCTAGGAAAGGGTTAACCGGGGAGCTGTTTTTT.

This clone has more than one count but fewer than ten. J is TRBJ2-1 and V is TRBV3-1 (or the pseudogene TRBV3-2); 8 bases fit TRBD1. V shed 5 bases, J shed 11 bases, and the junction held 14 bases outside the gene matches. Germline CDR1 reads LGHDT; CDR2 reads YNNKEL (reference sequence). There are 15 residues in the CDR3. Here the CDR3 reads CASSDTGQGIRQQFF. The CDR3 DNA sequence: TGTGCCAGCAGCGATACTGGACAGGGAATAAGGCAGCAGTTCTTC.

This clone appeared once. V and J are TRBV9 and TRBJ2-2, with 7 bases identical to TRBD2. V lost 1 base and J lost 5; bases outside the gene matches: 5. The V gene's germline CDR1 is SGDLS and CDR2 YYNGEE. There are 15 residues in the CDR3. The CDR3 protein is CASSVRSGGTGELFF. The CDR3 nucleotides read TGTGCCAGCAGCGTACGTTCGGGAGGTACCGGGGAGCTGTTTTTT.

The V gene is TRBV7-8, the J gene TRBJ1-5; TRBD1 might be the D (5 bases). CDR3 length: 16 residues. The germline gives CDR1 SGHVS, CDR2 FQNEAQ. Trimming pared 5 bases from V and 0 bases from J, leaving 14 bases between. The CDR3 nucleotides are TGTGCCAGCAGCCCAGGGATACTGAATAGCAATCAGCCCCAGCATTTT. It specifies CASSPGILNSNQPQHF.

In its sample, this clone was seen a few times. The chain uses TRBV6-2 or TRBV6-3 and TRBJ2-1, with TRBD2 matching over 15 bases. The CDR3 loop spans 21 amino acids. Germline assignment: CDR1 MNHEY and CDR2 SVGEGT. Losses at the gene ends were 2 bases for V and 0 bases for J; bases not matched to a gene: 11. CDR3 loop: CASSYPSLGTSGGFSYNEQFF. CDR3 DNA sequence: TGTGCCAGCAGTTACCCCTCCCTCGGGACTAGCGGGGGGTTCTCCTACAATGAGCAGTTCTTC.

This chain links TRBV4-1 with TRBJ1-1, with D uncertain. This CDR3 has 15 amino acids. Trimming removed 0 bases at V and 2 bases at J, with 10 bases between. Germline CDR1 MGHRA, CDR2 YSYEKL. The DNA for the CDR3 is TGCGCCAGCAGCCAAGACGGGTATCTCAACACTGAAGCTTTCTTT. The encoded protein is CASSQDGYLNTEAFF.